Detailed here is one T cell receptor beta chain. This entry is derived from a study of blood T cell repertoires in COVID-19. Study summary: Collection of acute and convalescent COVID-19 samples took place in the United States, Italy and Spain. In each case, the material was cDNA or gDNA derived from T cells, B-cell-depleted T cells, or PBMCs.

In the original workflow: Estimated nucleated cell counts came from reference gene primer amplification. TCRdb's table, derived via immunoSEQ multiplex PCR, lists solely in-frame clones and lacks some. Clone size and V and J calls were adopted from that table, with D and trimming inferred from the DNA. The sample includes 150,000 or so clones, approximately 90% seen only once; the top ten take over 12%. Germline assignment: CDR1 SGHTA and CDR2 FQGTGA. The CDR3 covers 15 residues. V gave up 4 bases and J gave up 0 bases; unmatched junction bases: 4. This TCR came from a woman aged 40 to 55 with acute or convalescent COVID-19. The source material was peripheral blood. This rearrangement joins TRBV7-3 to TRBJ2-3, with TRBD2 identical over 7 bases. The CDR3 protein is CASSSGLGSTDTQYF. CDR3 nucleotides: TGTGCCAGCAGCTCCGGACTAGGAAGCACAGATACGCAGTATTTT.